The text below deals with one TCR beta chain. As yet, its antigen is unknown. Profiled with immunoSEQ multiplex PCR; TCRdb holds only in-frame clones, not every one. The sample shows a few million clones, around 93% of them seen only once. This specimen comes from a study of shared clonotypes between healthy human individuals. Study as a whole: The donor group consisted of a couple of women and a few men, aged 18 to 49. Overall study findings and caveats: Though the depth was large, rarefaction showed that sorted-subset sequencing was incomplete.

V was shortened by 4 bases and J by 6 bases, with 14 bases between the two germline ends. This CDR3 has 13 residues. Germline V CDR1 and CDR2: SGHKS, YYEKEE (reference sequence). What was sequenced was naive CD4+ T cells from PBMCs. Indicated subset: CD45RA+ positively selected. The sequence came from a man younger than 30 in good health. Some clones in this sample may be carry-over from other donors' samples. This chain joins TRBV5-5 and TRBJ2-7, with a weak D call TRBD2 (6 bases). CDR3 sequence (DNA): TGTGCCAGCAGCCGCCCGGGGGTAAGCGAGCAGTACTTC. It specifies CASSRPGVSEQYF.